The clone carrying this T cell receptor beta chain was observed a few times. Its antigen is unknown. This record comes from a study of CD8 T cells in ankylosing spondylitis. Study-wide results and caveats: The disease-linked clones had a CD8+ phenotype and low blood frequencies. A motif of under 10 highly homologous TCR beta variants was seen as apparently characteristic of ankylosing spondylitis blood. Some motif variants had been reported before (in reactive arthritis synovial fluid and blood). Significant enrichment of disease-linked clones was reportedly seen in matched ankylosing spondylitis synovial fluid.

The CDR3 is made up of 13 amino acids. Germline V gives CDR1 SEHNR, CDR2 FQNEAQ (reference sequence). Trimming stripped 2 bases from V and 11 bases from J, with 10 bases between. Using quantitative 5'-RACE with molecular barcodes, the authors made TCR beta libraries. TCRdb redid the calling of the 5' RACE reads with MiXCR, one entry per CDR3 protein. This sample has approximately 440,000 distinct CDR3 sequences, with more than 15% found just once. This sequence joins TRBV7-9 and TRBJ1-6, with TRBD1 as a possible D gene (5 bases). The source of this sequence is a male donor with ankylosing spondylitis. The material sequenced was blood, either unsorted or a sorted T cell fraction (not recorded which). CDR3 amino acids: CASSLRGATPLHF. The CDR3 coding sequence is TGTGCCAGCAGCTTAAGGGGTGCCACACCCCTCCACTTT.